This entry lists 18 T cell receptor beta chains sequenced from one sample in a study of blood T cell repertoires in COVID-19. The method was immunoSEQ multiplex PCR; TCRdb's version includes in-frame clones alone and lacks a portion of them. The data hold about 45,000 clones, with roughly nine tenths observed a single time. The sample consisted of peripheral blood. The receptors come from a human donor in a cohort sampled during active COVID-19.

The J gene is TRBJ2-5, the V gene TRBV5-8; 9 bases map to TRBD1. J was trimmed by 3 bases and V by 0 bases; bases with no gene match: 3. This CDR3 has 15 amino acids. Germline-derived CDR1 and CDR2 are SGHTS and YDEGEE. CDR3 DNA: TGTGCCAGCAGCTTGGGACAGGGGGACGAAGAGACCCAGTACTTC. Translation: CASSLGQGDEETQYF.

This clone was found a few times. The chain employs TRBV7-2 and TRBJ1-2, with D unresolved. Trimming cost V 1 base and J 8 bases, with 11 bases left between them. Germline V lookup: CDR1 SGHTA, CDR2 FQGNSA. CDR3 length: 13 amino acids. CDR3 region: CASSLERGGGYTF. The DNA for the CDR3 is TGTGCCAGCAGCTTAGAGCGGGGAGGCGGCTACACCTTC.

The chain couples TRBV11-3 to TRBJ2-1; 8 bases are a match to TRBD2. The CDR3 covers 17 residues. CDR1 SGHNT and CDR2 YENEEA come from the germline V gene. Trimming at V came to 3 bases and at J to 1 base, leaving 8 bases not matched to a gene. The CDR3: CASSFLSGGASYNEQFF. CDR3 nucleotides: TGTGCCAGCAGCTTTCTGAGCGGGGGAGCGTCCTACAATGAGCAGTTCTTC.

This chain links TRBV14 with TRBJ2-5, with TRBD1 as a possible D gene (5 bases). The V end lost 5 bases, the J end lost 1 base, and 14 bases lay between the germline ends. The CDR3 loop spans 15 amino acids. Germline values: CDR1 SGHDN, CDR2 FVKESK. As DNA, the CDR3 is TGTGCCAGCAGCTGGCAGGGTGGTCCCCAAGAGACCCAGTACTTC. This gives the protein CASSWQGGPQETQYF.

This rearrangement joins TRBV19 to TRBJ2-5; TRBD2 matches at 12 bases. The CDR3 is 18 amino acids. Germline trimming cut 3 bases from V and 5 bases from J; bases unmatched to any gene: 13. Germline CDR1 LNHDA, CDR2 SQIVND (reference sequence). CDR3 loop: CASSILTSSGGAGETQYF. CDR3 nucleotide sequence: TGTGCCAGTAGTATCCTCACATCTAGCGGGGGGGCCGGTGAGACCCAGTACTTC.

V and J are TRBV7-6 and TRBJ1-2; 9 bases align to TRBD1. The ends lost 0 bases at V and 6 bases at J; junction bases unmatched: 5. This CDR3 spans 15 amino acids. Germline values: CDR1 SGHVS, CDR2 FNYEAQ. The CDR3: CASSLAPGQGDGYTF. CDR3 bases: TGTGCCAGCAGCTTAGCCCCGGGACAGGGAGATGGCTACACCTTC.

The chain recombines TRBV5-4 with TRBJ2-2; 12 bases align to TRBD1. V shed 4 bases, J shed 5 bases, and the junction held 6 bases outside the gene matches. Germline V gene data show CDR1 as SGHNT and CDR2 as YYREEE (reference sequence). The length of the CDR3 is 16 residues. The CDR3 DNA reads as TGTGCCAGCAGCAAGGGACAGGGGGCGGATACCGGGGAGCTGTTTTTT. It specifies CASSKGQGADTGELFF.

The chain joins TRBV7-9 to TRBJ2-7; D not certain. The germline gives CDR1 SEHNR, CDR2 FQNEAQ (reference sequence). Trimming shortened V by 4 bases and J by 0 bases, and 7 bases separated the two germline ends. The CDR3 contains 13 residues. This CDR3 is CASSWANSYEQYF. The CDR3 DNA is TGTGCCAGCAGCTGGGCCAACTCCTACGAGCAGTACTTC. The full variable domain, in which reference TRBV7-9 and TRBJ2-7 provide the parts outside the CDR3, is DTGVSQNPRHKITKRGQNVTFRCDPISEHNRLYWYRQTLGQGPEFLTYFQNEAQLEKSRLLSDRFSAERPKGSFSTLEIQRTEQGDSAMYLCASSWANSYEQYFGPGTRLTVT.

The chain links TRBV9 to TRBJ2-5, with 11 positions matching TRBD1. The ends lost 4 bases at V and 5 bases at J; junction bases unmatched: 4. CDR1 and CDR2 from the germline V gene are SGDLS and YYNGEE. The CDR3 is made up of 14 amino acids. CDR3 sequence (DNA): TGTGCCAGCAGCTTCCGGGACAGGGGGGAGACCCAGTACTTC. Protein product: CASSFRDRGETQYF.

The chain employs TRBV4-1 and TRBJ1-3, with a weak D call TRBD1 (6 bases). The V end lost 4 bases, the J end lost 0 bases, and 10 bases lay between the germline ends. CDR3 length: 15 amino acids. CDR1 is MGHRA and CDR2 is YSYEKL in the germline V gene. The CDR3 DNA is TGCGCCAGCAGCCGACAGGAGTTCTCTGGAAACACCATATATTTT. It specifies CASSRQEFSGNTIYF.

The V and J genes are TRBV2 and TRBJ1-6; D unresolved. V was trimmed by 3 bases and J by 10 bases, leaving 13 bases between them. Germline lookup yields CDR1 SNHLY and CDR2 FYNNEI. CDR3 length: 14 residues. For the CDR3, the DNA is TGTGCCAGCAGTGAGGAGAGGCGGTACTCACCCCTCCACTTT. Its translation: CASSEERRYSPLHF.

This clone showed up just once. The rearrangement joins TRBV3-1 (or the pseudogene TRBV3-2) to TRBJ2-5; D is unclear. The CDR3 length is 14 residues. Germline lookup yields CDR1 LGHDT and CDR2 YNNKEL (reference sequence). V gave up 4 bases and J gave up 1 base, with 10 bases separating them. The CDR3 DNA reads TGTGCCAGCAGCCTCCCGGGTTCCCAAGAGACCCAGTACTTC. Its translation: CASSLPGSQETQYF.

This chain joins TRBV6-5 and TRBJ2-7; possible D gene TRBD2, 6 bases. Germline CDR1 reads MNHEY; CDR2 reads SVGAGI. The V and J ends lost 5 bases and 3 bases respectively, with 14 bases between them. This CDR3 comprises 14 residues. CDR3 amino acids: CASSNGGDFYEQYF. The CDR3 nucleotides read TGTGCCAGCAGTAACGGGGGAGATTTCTACGAGCAGTACTTC.

The chain couples TRBV6-8 to TRBJ1-1; 8 bases map to TRBD1. Germline lookup yields CDR1 MNHGY and CDR2 SAAAGT. The length of the CDR3 is 14 residues. The junction had 9 bases not matched to a gene; V was cut back by 6 bases and J by 6 bases. CDR3 in DNA: TGTGCCAGCAGAGTAAGGACAGGGAATCCTGAAGCTTTCTTT. Translating it yields CASRVRTGNPEAFF.

The rearrangement joins TRBV6-1 to TRBJ1-5; D is unresolved. The V and J ends lost 2 bases and 0 bases respectively, with 8 bases between them. The CDR3 runs 15 residues. Germline loops: CDR1 MNHNS, CDR2 SASEGT. CDR3 coding DNA: TGTGCCAGCAGTGAATATGGCGGTAGCAATCAGCCCCAGCATTTT. As protein: CASSEYGGSNQPQHF.

This chain connects TRBV5-1 to TRBJ1-1; D call uncertain. This CDR3 region has 15 residues. Trimming pared 0 bases from V and 3 bases from J, leaving 12 bases between. In germline, CDR1 is SGHRS, CDR2 YFSETQ. The CDR3 bases are TGCGCCAGCAGCTTGGCTTCCCCTCGGGACACTGAAGCTTTCTTT. Translated: CASSLASPRDTEAFF. Complete variable domain (other parts from reference TRBV5-1 and TRBJ1-1): KAGVTQTPRYLIKTRGQQVTLSCSPISGHRSVSWYQQTPGQGLQFLFEYFSETQRNKGNFPGRFSGRQFSNSRSEMNVSTLELGDSALYLCASSLASPRDTEAFFGQGTRLTVV.

This chain uses TRBV18 with TRBJ1-2; TRBD1 matches 10 bases. This CDR3 is built from 14 residues. With V trimmed by 5 bases and J by 3 bases, 3 bases remained unmatched. Germline V CDR1 and CDR2: KGHSH, LQKENI. The CDR3 sequence: CASSTGTGDYGYTF. Written as DNA, the CDR3 is TGTGCCAGCTCAACCGGGACAGGGGACTATGGCTACACCTTC.

V gene TRBV5-1 combines with J gene TRBJ2-7; 7 bases map to TRBD2. The J segment lost 2 bases and the V segment lost 0 bases, leaving 2 bases of the junction unmatched. The germline gives CDR1 SGHRS, CDR2 YFSETQ. CDR3 length equals 14 residues. The CDR3 sequence is CASSLGGGPYEQYF. The CDR3, as DNA: TGCGCCAGCAGCTTGGGGGGAGGGCCCTACGAGCAGTACTTC.